The subject of this entry is one T cell receptor (beta chain). Its specificity is unknown. This sample was taken from a study of cytomegalovirus exposure and HLA in healthy donors. Points from the study as a whole: In a later analysis, compared with equally common non-associated chains, HLA-associated beta chains were more expanded. A few chains tied to CMV proved CMV antigen-specific in vitro. Among TCR sequences, most were rare, though some public TCRs appeared in many donors.

CDR3 length: 17 residues. Germline loops: CDR1 SGHTA, CDR2 FQGTGA. With 5 bases clipped from V and 6 bases from J, the junction kept 8 bases outside the gene matches. PCR primers comprised 60 Vbeta and 13 Jbeta primers. Only in-frame clones appear in the TCRdb table, and some are missing; sequencing was by immunoSEQ multiplex PCR. The sample includes about 180,000 clones, roughly 80% of them seen just once. This receptor was obtained from a man aged 55 to 70 in good health and CMV-seronegative. The chain employs TRBV7-3 and TRBJ2-2; the match to TRBD2 covers 14 bases. Specimen: PBMCs. CDR3 DNA: TGTGCCAGCAGCCCGACTAGCGGGAGGGCCGTAGCCGGGGAGCTGTTTTTT. Encoded protein: CASSPTSGRAVAGELFF.